Listed here are 24 T cell receptor beta chains from one sample, sequenced in a study of T cell responses to AZD1222 COVID-19 vaccine. TCRdb keeps only in-frame clones here, not all; method: immunoSEQ multiplex PCR. The sample lists roughly 100,000 clones, approximately 90% occurring once. The source material was peripheral blood, sampled 28 days after the second AZD1222 dose. These receptors were obtained from an adult who received the AZD1222 COVID-19 vaccine.

DNA of the CDR3: TGTGCCAGCAGCCAATTCGGTCAGGGAGGTACCGGGGAGCTGTTTTTT. As protein: CASSQFGQGGTGELFF. The chain links TRBV3-1 (or the pseudogene TRBV3-2) to TRBJ2-2, with a possible D match to TRBD2 (6 bases). The CDR3 length is 16 residues. CDR1 is LGHDT, CDR2 YNNKEL, per germline (reference sequence). Trimming pared 2 bases from V and 5 bases from J, leaving 15 bases between.

This sequence joins TRBV9 and TRBJ2-5, with 11 positions matching TRBD1. Germline V gives CDR1 SGDLS, CDR2 YYNGEE. The CDR3 runs 17 residues. V lost 2 bases and J lost 4; bases outside the gene matches: 10. The CDR3 coding sequence is TGTGCCAGCAGCGTCGACCCGGGACAGGGGGTCCGAGAGACCCAGTACTTC. Translation gives CASSVDPGQGVRETQYF.

This sequence joins TRBV28 and TRBJ2-7; 13 bases fit TRBD2. Germline values: CDR1 MDHEN, CDR2 SYDVKM. Trimming removed 0 bases from V and 5 bases from J; junction bases left unmatched: 7. The CDR3 sequence is 17 residues long. CDR3 in DNA: TGTGCCAGCAGTTTATGGGCCGGGACTAGCGGGAACGACGAGCAGTACTTC. This codes for CASSLWAGTSGNDEQYF.

V gene TRBV28 combines with J gene TRBJ1-2, with TRBD1 as a possible D gene (5 bases). Germline-derived CDR1 and CDR2 are MDHEN and SYDVKM. This CDR3 is built from 15 residues. Deletions cut 0 bases from V and 5 bases from J, with 13 bases between. CDR3 loop: CASSLWGVGKYGYTF. CDR3 nucleotides: TGTGCCAGCAGTTTATGGGGGGTTGGAAAATATGGCTACACCTTC.

V and J are TRBV5-1 and TRBJ2-3; 9 positions match TRBD1. The CDR3 sequence is 13 residues long. The trim removed 4 bases at V and 9 bases at J, leaving 6 bases unmatched. Germline CDR1 and CDR2: SGHRS and YFSETQ. CDR3 bases: TGCGCCAGCAGCGGGGGACAGGGAGGAACGCAGTATTTT. Amino acid sequence: CASSGGQGGTQYF.

This clone came up a few times. This chain joins TRBV19 and TRBJ1-1, with 9 positions matching TRBD1. Germline CDR1 LNHDA, CDR2 SQIVND (reference sequence). J was trimmed by 1 base and V by 4 bases; bases with no gene match: 22. This CDR3 comprises 21 residues. Here the CDR3 reads CASSTRNRGLGLDGWNTEAFF. DNA of the CDR3: TGTGCCAGTAGTACCAGGAACAGGGGGCTCGGGTTAGACGGGTGGAACACTGAAGCTTTCTTT.

The rearrangement joins TRBV7-2 to TRBJ1-4, with TRBD1 matching 8 bases. Germline loops: CDR1 SGHTA, CDR2 FQGNSA. Germline trimming cut 5 bases from V and 0 bases from J; bases unmatched to any gene: 5. The CDR3 sequence is 16 residues long. The CDR3 DNA follows: TGTGCCAGCAGCGGTCGGACAGGGACAACTAATGAAAAACTGTTTTTT. Its protein is CASSGRTGTTNEKLFF.

The chain uses TRBV6-5 and TRBJ2-7; a possible D gene is TRBD2 (7 bases). Germline CDR1 MNHEY, CDR2 SVGAGI. V was clipped by 10 bases and J by 4 bases, with 20 bases between them. The CDR3 totals 14 residues. The CDR3 region has the DNA TGTGCCACCCATGGGGGGGGCGGTCAGTACGAGCAGTACTTC. Protein sequence: CATHGGGGQYEQYF.

This chain links TRBV6-1 with TRBJ2-2, with TRBD1 as a possible D gene (6 bases). The germline gives CDR1 MNHNS, CDR2 SASEGT. The CDR3 has 16 amino acids. V gave up 4 bases and J gave up 4 bases, with 16 bases separating them. CDR3 in DNA: TGTGCCAGCAGTGGAAGGGACATACGAGGCACCGGGGAGCTGTTTTTT. Protein: CASSGRDIRGTGELFF.

This chain links TRBV7-9 with TRBJ1-4, with D uncertain. Between the trimmed V and J ends, which lost 4 bases and 7 bases, there was a span of 10 bases. CDR1 and CDR2 from the germline V gene are SEHNR and FQNEAQ (reference sequence). There are 13 residues in the CDR3. CDR3 nucleotides: TGTGCCAGCAGCTGGGGTAGCGGTGAAAAACTGTTTTTT. Its translation: CASSWGSGEKLFF.

The J gene is TRBJ1-2, the V gene TRBV10-2; 10 bases line up with TRBD1. CDR1 is WSHSY, CDR2 SAAADI, per germline. The CDR3 has 13 amino acids. J was trimmed by 6 bases and V by 7 bases; bases with no gene match: 5. In DNA, the CDR3 is TGCGCCAGCACCAGACAGGGGGCGAATGGCTACACCTTC. Protein: CASTRQGANGYTF.

This chain joins TRBV30 and TRBJ1-1; D possibly corresponds to TRBD1 (5 bases). Trimming left V 2 bases short and J 4 bases short, with 11 bases between. This CDR3 has 13 residues. Per germline, CDR1 GTSNPN and CDR2 SVGIG (reference sequence). In nucleotides, the CDR3 is TGTGCCTGGAGTCGCACAGGAAGCACTGAAGCTTTCTTT. It specifies CAWSRTGSTEAFF.

In this sample, this clone turned up a few times. The chain couples TRBV2 to TRBJ2-2; TRBD2 aligns across 11 bases. Germline values: CDR1 SNHLY, CDR2 FYNNEI. J gave up 6 bases and V 6 bases, and 6 bases lay outside the gene matches. The CDR3 is 15 amino acids. In DNA, the CDR3 is TGTGCCAGCAGCAAAGGGACTAGCGGAGCCGGGGAGCTGTTTTTT. It encodes CASSKGTSGAGELFF.

Only one count was recorded for this clone. The rearrangement joins TRBV9 to TRBJ1-1; D gene ambiguous. The germline V and J ends were trimmed by 7 bases and 1 base, with 11 bases remaining between them. The germline gives CDR1 SGDLS, CDR2 YYNGEE. CDR3 length: 13 amino acids. CDR3 DNA: TGTGCCAGCGGTCGGGAGCCGAACACTGAAGCTTTCTTT. Translation: CASGREPNTEAFF. Based on the CDR3 plus reference TRBV9 and TRBJ1-1, the full variable domain is DSGVTQTPKHLITATGQRVTLRCSPRSGDLSVYWYQQSLDQGLQFLIQYYNGEERAKGNILERFSAQQFPDLHSELNLSSLELGDSALYFCASGREPNTEAFFGQGTRLTVV.

The chain uses TRBV3-1 (or the pseudogene TRBV3-2) and TRBJ2-7; D is possibly TRBD1 (5 bases). Trimming removed 5 bases from V and 4 bases from J, with 15 bases in between. Looked up from germline, CDR1 is LGHDT and CDR2 is YNNKEL (reference sequence). The CDR3 contains 14 residues. The CDR3 here is CASSLRQGEYEQYF. In nucleotides, the CDR3 is TGTGCCAGCAGCTTGCGGCAGGGTGAGTACGAGCAGTACTTC.

The rearrangement links TRBV4-3 to TRBJ2-7, with 7 nucleotides matching TRBD1. This CDR3 has 14 amino acids. The ends lost 0 bases at V and 5 bases at J; junction bases unmatched: 4. The germline gives CDR1 LGHNA, CDR2 YSLEER. DNA of the CDR3: TGCGCCAGCAGCCAAGAAGGAAGGGGGCACGAGCAGTACTTC. Its translation: CASSQEGRGHEQYF.

This chain connects TRBV12-3 or TRBV12-4 to TRBJ1-2; D is ambiguous. The CDR3 is 13 residues long. V dropped 1 base and J dropped 6 bases, with 9 bases sitting between them. The CDR3 nucleotides are TGTGCCAGCAGTTTAGGGGAGAGTGATGGCTACACCTTC. It is translated as CASSLGESDGYTF.

This chain uses TRBV20-1 with TRBJ2-7; tentatively, D is TRBD1 or TRBD2 (7 bases each). This CDR3 has 10 residues. Germline lookup yields CDR1 DFQATT and CDR2 SNEGSKA (reference sequence). Trimming stripped 6 bases from V and 8 bases from J, with 11 bases between. In nucleotides, the CDR3 is TGCAGTGCCAGGGGGGGTAAGCAGTACTTC. This sequence encodes CSARGGKQYF.

The CDR3 region is CAISPGQGIYNSPLHF. CDR3 sequence (DNA): TGTGCCATCAGTCCGGGACAGGGGATATATAATTCACCCCTCCACTTT. The chain has TRBV10-3 and TRBJ1-6; 10 bases line up with TRBD1. CDR1 is ENHRY and CDR2 is SYGVKD in the germline V gene. The CDR3 covers 16 residues. V lost 5 bases and J lost 4; bases outside the gene matches: 5.

The rearrangement joins TRBV28 to TRBJ1-2, with a weak D call TRBD1 (6 bases). V gave up 8 bases and J gave up 5 bases, with 18 bases separating them. The CDR3 has 14 residues. Germline-derived CDR1 and CDR2 are MDHEN and SYDVKM. CDR3 residues: CASHTSTGLYGYTF. CDR3 DNA sequence: TGTGCCAGCCACACTTCGACAGGCTTGTATGGCTACACCTTC.

V is TRBV3-1 (or the pseudogene TRBV3-2) and J is TRBJ1-3, with unresolved D. Germline CDR1 is LGHDT and CDR2 is YNNKEL (reference sequence). This CDR3 region has 14 residues. V lost 4 bases to trimming and J lost 0 bases, with 7 bases between them. CDR3 DNA: TGTGCCAGCAGCCGGGCATCCTCTGGAAACACCATATATTTT. This encodes CASSRASSGNTIYF.

On this clone itself: The same CDR3 also results from other DNA sequences found in this sample. The chain combines TRBV5-1 with TRBJ2-1; possible D gene TRBD1, 5 bases. CDR3 length equals 12 residues. Germline lookup yields CDR1 SGHRS and CDR2 YFSETQ. V was pared by 3 bases and J by 6 bases, with 7 bases between. The CDR3 DNA is TGCGCCAGCAGCTCTGGGGCCAATGAGCAGTTCTTC. Encoded protein: CASSSGANEQFF.

V and J are TRBV10-3 and TRBJ1-5; D is possibly TRBD1 (5 bases). The V and J ends lost 6 bases and 8 bases respectively, with 20 bases between them. Germline CDR1 ENHRY, CDR2 SYGVKD. This CDR3 region has 15 residues. The CDR3: CAISPGRTFREPQHF. The DNA of the CDR3 is TGTGCCATCAGCCCGGGACGAACATTCAGGGAGCCCCAGCATTTT.

The chain joins TRBV5-6 to TRBJ2-7, with no clear D. Germline values: CDR1 SGHDT, CDR2 YYEEEE. V was pared by 4 bases and J by 0 bases, with 11 bases between. The CDR3 loop spans 14 amino acids. The CDR3 nucleotides are TGTGCCAGCAGCCCCTCCCGAAACTCCTACGAGCAGTACTTC. Its translation: CASSPSRNSYEQYF.